This T cell receptor (beta chain) is from a study of shared clonotypes between healthy human individuals (dated by TCRdb to 2019 to 2021). About the full investigation: The cohort included three men and two women between 18 and 49 years of age. For each donor, three plates each were used for CD4 naive and CD4 memory, two plates were used for CD8 naive, and one plate was used for CD8 memory. The study deeply sequenced blood TCR repertoires of about five healthy adults to estimate repertoire size and the extent of clonotype sharing between individuals. To increase sequencing depth and limit assay-specific biases, different laboratories used diverse techniques to prepare libraries and sequence TCR repertoires. Leukapheresis yielded between about 0.94 and 8.9 billion PBMCs per donor. Summary of the overall study and its limitations: Sharing across several donors was observed for around 5% of naive CD4, over 3% of naive CD8, roughly 2.3% of memory CD4, and around 0.4% of memory CD8 clonotypes. Sampling was limited to blood, and TCR repertoires in tissue likely differ from TCR repertoires in blood. Based on pairwise subsampling, the degree of clonotype sharing among donors was expected to be affected by sequencing depth. Rarefaction of sorted-subset datasets indicated incomplete sequencing despite the large sequencing depth. Because the study included only a small number of donors, the genetic and exposure-history diversity represented was limited. Larger estimated clonotype richness was generally found for naive subsets than for memory subsets. Clonotypes shared by all four sorted-subset donors showed higher generation probabilities than non-shared clonotypes.

Donors were healthy HIV-negative adults with no recently reported acute infections or vaccinations. All donors were Caucasian adults living in Nashville, Tennessee, USA. CD4+ T cells were enriched by magnetic negative selection, after which naive cells were positively selected on CD45RA and the negative fraction was taken as the memory subset. Blood was collected by leukapheresis, and PBMCs were isolated by Ficoll-Histopaque density gradient centrifugation and then cryopreserved in liquid nitrogen vapor phase. Analytical flow cytometry was used to check the purity and quantity of every magnetically sorted T cell population. From each sorted fraction, genomic DNA was isolated and quantified by UV absorbance on a Nanodrop 2000c. Inclusive of the bounding cysteine and phenylalanine, the CDR3 is 17 residues long. The CDR3 DNA has 51 bases and is translated from base 1. In the germline V gene (reference sequence), CDR1 corresponds to SSHAT and CDR2 to FNYEAQ.

Using the deep immunoSEQ assay, TCR CDR3 regions were amplified from genomic DNA by multiplex PCR. Genomic DNA extracted from each cell subset was distributed evenly over all wells of several immunoSEQ 96-well plates, and each plate served as one replicate. For sorted subsets, 150 to 250 ng of genomic DNA, equivalent to 25,000 to 35,000 T cell genomes, went into each replicate PCR. The purified libraries were quantified using a Qubit 3.0 fluorometer, sized with a Bioanalyzer 2100, and then quantified again using the KAPA Library Quantification kit. A separate single-read 150-cycle Illumina NextSeq 550 flow cell was used to sequence each immunoSEQ 96-well plate. The study's processing was this. The immunoSEQ output contained only junctional sequences without quality scores, so filtering could not match that applied to full-length reads. Sequences were annotated with PyIR, a Python wrapper for IgBLAST v1.9, and V/J genes and CDR3 were assigned using IMGT germline references. Reads were filtered out if the reads had weak V/J assignments (E-value above 1e-6), no CDR3, stop codons, out-of-frame junctions, or ambiguous translated residues. V3J clonotypes were defined by identical inferred V gene, J gene, and CDR3 amino acid sequence. Percentage overlap between repertoires was computed as shared unique clonotypes divided by the size of the smaller repertoire. RTK rarefaction, the Chao1 estimator, and Recon v2.1 estimates of unobserved clonotypes were used to assess repertoire richness. Generation probabilities were computed with OLGA for all TCRbeta clonotypes obtained by the gDNA method from several donors. In TCRdb, the immuneACCESS table is reduced to in-frame sequences with V and J assigned. These tables do not hold every clone; where another copy was compared, an unresolved V gene accounts for under half, and the others remain unexplained. For V, J and clone size, that table is used; D and trimming come from the DNA. The sample table records millions of clones; around 95% of these occur just once. Jointly, the top ten make up 0.1% to 0.15% of the sample.

In regard to this clone: Its antigen remains undetermined. Compared with germline, one end of the junction differs, possibly owing to a read error.

Sequencing was performed on naive CD4+ T cells sorted from blood. The cell subset or site tag for this specimen amounts to: CD45RA+ positively selected. This TCR was sampled from a man between 18 and 29 years old in good health. Here the chain combines TRBV7-7 and TRBJ2-2, and 9 bases in between align with TRBD2. The encoded CDR3 is CASSLSWASGKTGELFF. Here is the DNA: TGTGCTAGCAGCTTAAGTTGGGCTAGCGGGAAAACCGGGGAGCTGTTTTTT.